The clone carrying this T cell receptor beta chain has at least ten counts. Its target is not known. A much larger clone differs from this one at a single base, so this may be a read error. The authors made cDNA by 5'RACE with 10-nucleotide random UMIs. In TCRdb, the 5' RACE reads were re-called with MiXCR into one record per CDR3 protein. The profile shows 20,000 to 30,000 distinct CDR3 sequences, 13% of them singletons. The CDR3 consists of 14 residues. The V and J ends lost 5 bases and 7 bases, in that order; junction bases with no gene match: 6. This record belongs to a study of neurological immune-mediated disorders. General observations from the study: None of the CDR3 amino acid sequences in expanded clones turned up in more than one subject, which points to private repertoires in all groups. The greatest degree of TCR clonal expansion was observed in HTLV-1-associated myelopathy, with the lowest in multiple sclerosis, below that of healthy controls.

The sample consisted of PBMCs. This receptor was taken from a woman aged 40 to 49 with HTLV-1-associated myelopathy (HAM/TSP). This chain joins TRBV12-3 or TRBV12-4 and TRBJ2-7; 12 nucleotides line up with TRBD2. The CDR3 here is CASSPSGGAWEQYF. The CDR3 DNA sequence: TGTGCCAGCAGTCCTAGCGGGGGGGCCTGGGAGCAGTACTTC.